The entry below gives a single T cell receptor beta chain sequence along with its context. The target antigen is unknown. Profiling relied on immunoSEQ multiplex PCR, and the TCRdb table lists in-frame clones only, not all of them. The sample yields about 38,000 clones, 65% to 90% seen once. This sample is drawn from a study of STAT5B mutations in CD4+ large granular lymphocyte leukemia. Overall study findings and caveats: Top patient clones used TRBV06 genes more often: 8/27 versus 2/35 in controls. Main leukemic clonotypes were patient-specific, but roughly 25% appeared at low frequency elsewhere. Without putative leukemic clones, patient CD4-sorted repertoires remained more clonal than healthy CD4+ repertoires.

The length of the CDR3 is 19 residues. V lost 0 bases, J lost 4 bases, and 20 bases lay in between. CDR1 is SGDLS and CDR2 is YYNGEE in the germline V gene. The sample taken for sequencing was CD4+ T cells from blood buffy coats. The receptor was isolated from a human donor in good health. The V call is TRBV9, the J call TRBJ2-6; weak D call: TRBD1 (5 bases). The CDR3 loop is CASSVAGDRPLGGANVLTF. The DNA for the CDR3 is TGTGCCAGCAGCGTAGCTGGTGACAGACCTTTGGGAGGGGCCAACGTCCTGACTTTC.